The rows below give T cell receptor beta chains drawn from one sample of a study of cytomegalovirus exposure and HLA in healthy donors. This table comes from immunoSEQ multiplex PCR, and its TCRdb copy is limited to in-frame clones, with some not included. The sample lists 120,000 or so clones; 55% to 75% were seen once. Sequencing used PBMCs. Receptors were obtained from a man aged 30 to 39 in good health and CMV-seropositive. Each CDR3 is given with its conserved first and last residue. D genes are given only for firm matches. The size field is filled for only some rows; it gives once, few, many or a size class.

cdr3_aa	cdr3_nt	cdr3_length	d_call	clone_size	v_call	j_call
CASSLQNTEAFF	TGCGCCAGCAGCTTACAGAACACTGAAGCTTTCTTT	12	-	few	TRBV5-1	TRBJ1-1
CSSSLYGSGTNEKLFF	TGTTCCAGCAGCTTATACGGTTCAGGGACTAATGAAAAACTGTTTTTT	16	-	-	TRBV7-9	TRBJ1-4
CASSQDFPSGRATPQYF	TGCGCCAGCAGCCAAGATTTTCCTAGCGGGAGGGCAACGCCGCAGTACTTC	17	TRBD2	-	TRBV4-3	TRBJ2-7
CASSSRTSGRKVPYEQYF	TGCGCCAGCAGCTCAAGGACTAGCGGAAGAAAGGTTCCCTACGAGCAGTACTTC	18	TRBD2	few	TRBV5-1	TRBJ2-7
CASSLVAGDPTTQYF	TGTGCCAGCAGCTTAGTAGCGGGGGATCCTACGACGCAGTACTTC	15	TRBD2	-	TRBV7-6	TRBJ2-7
CASSPGQGPEYGNTIYF	TGTGCCAGCTCACCGGGACAGGGGCCTGAATATGGAAACACCATATATTTT	17	TRBD1	-	TRBV18	TRBJ1-3
CASLWGLAGGYTF	TGTGCCAGCTTATGGGGGCTGGCGGGTGGCTACACCTTC	13	-	-	TRBV28	TRBJ1-2
CASSSPHIQGIDGYTF	TGTGCCAGCAGTTCCCCCCACATACAGGGAATTGACGGCTACACCTTC	16	-	-	TRBV28	TRBJ1-2
CAEQMNTEAFF	TGTGCCGAACAGATGAACACTGAAGCTTTCTTT	11	-	-	TRBV7-9	TRBJ1-1
CAWSRDSQNSPLHF	TGTGCCTGGTCCAGGGACAGCCAAAATTCACCCCTCCACTTT	14	TRBD1	-	TRBV30	TRBJ1-6
CASSEVVSGQDNEQFF	TGTGCCAGCAGTGAAGTTGTATCGGGACAGGACAATGAGCAGTTCTTC	16	TRBD1	few	TRBV6-1	TRBJ2-1
CASSERGFEAGGPDEQFF	TGTGCCAGCAGTGAAAGGGGGTTCGAAGCGGGAGGGCCGGATGAGCAGTTCTTC	18	TRBD2	once	TRBV2	TRBJ2-1
CASSLGAEIDTQYF	TGTGCCAGCAGTTTAGGGGCGGAAATAGATACGCAGTATTTT	14	-	-	TRBV5-4	TRBJ2-3
CASSQGRGRGYGYTF	TGCGCCAGCAGCCAAGGGAGGGGGCGGGGATATGGCTACACCTTC	15	TRBD1	-	TRBV4-1	TRBJ1-2
CASSLVGGGTLYNEQFF	TGCGCCAGCAGCTTGGTTGGCGGGGGAACACTCTACAATGAGCAGTTCTTC	17	TRBD2	-	TRBV5-1	TRBJ2-1